The 30 T cell receptor beta chains reported below all come from one sample, sequenced in a study of response to subunit inactivated influenza vaccine. TCRdb re-called the RT-PCR reads with MiXCR, one entry per CDR3 protein. The sample includes around 470,000 distinct CDR3 sequences, roughly 7.6% of them seen just once. The sample was PBMCs from blood, taken around 25 months after vaccination. The source of these receptors is a man aged 50 to 75 who received an inactivated influenza vaccine.

There are a few counts of this clonotype. The chain couples TRBV3-1 to TRBJ2-7, with a tentative D call TRBD1 (8 bases). Between the trimmed V and J ends, which lost 2 bases and 7 bases, there was a span of 15 bases. Per the germline V gene, CDR1 is LGHDT and CDR2 is YNNKEL (reference sequence). The CDR3 loop spans 14 amino acids. CDR3 loop: CASSQYDRGGEQYF. The CDR3 coding sequence is TGTGCCAGCAGCCAATACGACAGGGGAGGGGAGCAGTACTTC.

This clonotype was counted between two and nine times. The rearrangement joins TRBV3-1 to TRBJ1-1; 8 bases match TRBD1. This CDR3 comprises 14 residues. With 6 bases clipped from V and 3 bases from J, the junction kept 6 bases outside the gene matches. CDR1 and CDR2 (germline): LGHDT, YNNKEL (reference sequence). The chain's CDR3 is CASSTGGGDTEAFF. In DNA, the CDR3 is TGTGCCAGCAGTACAGGGGGTGGGGACACTGAAGCTTTCTTT.

The chain is built from TRBV2 and TRBJ1-1; no clear D. Trimming pared 4 bases from V and 4 bases from J, leaving 10 bases between. This CDR3 region has 13 residues. Germline V gene lookup returns CDR1 SNHLY and CDR2 FYNNEI. CDR3 region: CASSGEVFTEAFF. CDR3 DNA sequence: TGTGCCAGCAGTGGGGAGGTTTTCACTGAAGCTTTCTTT.

Only a few counts were recorded for this clonotype. The chain employs TRBV2 and TRBJ2-5, with 7 bases that match TRBD1. V gave up 7 bases and J gave up 2 bases; unmatched junction bases: 10. The CDR3 consists of 15 residues. CDR1 is SNHLY and CDR2 is FYNNEI in the germline V gene. CDR3 residues: CASTTSTGPQETQYF. The CDR3, as DNA: TGTGCCAGCACGACATCGACAGGGCCGCAAGAGACCCAGTACTTC. The full variable domain, completed using reference TRBV2 and TRBJ2-5, is EPEVTQTPSHQVTQMGQEVILRCVPISNHLYFYWYRQILGQKVEFLVSFYNNEISEKSEIFDDQFSVERPDGSNFTLKIRSTKLEDSAMYFCASTTSTGPQETQYFGPGTRLLVL.

This clonotype was recorded at least ten times. The chain employs TRBV4-3 and TRBJ1-5, with a possible D match to TRBD1 (5 bases). Germline loops: CDR1 LGHNA, CDR2 YSLEER. V lost 0 bases, J lost 4 bases, and 10 bases lay in between. This CDR3 is built from 15 residues. The CDR3 loop reads CASSQDLAGNQPQHF. The DNA of the CDR3 is TGCGCCAGCAGCCAAGACTTGGCAGGGAATCAGCCCCAGCATTTT.

This clonotype has just a few counts. V and J are TRBV27 and TRBJ1-5; 9 bases map to TRBD1. Trimming removed 6 bases from V and 3 bases from J; junction bases left unmatched: 6. The CDR3 contains 15 residues. From germline, CDR1 is MNHEY and CDR2 SMNVEV (reference sequence). The CDR3 loop reads CASRRTGVDNQPQHF. The CDR3 bases are TGTGCCAGCAGGAGGACAGGGGTCGACAATCAGCCCCAGCATTTT.

This clonotype was counted only a few times. The genes are TRBV20-1 and TRBJ2-7; no clear D. Deletions cut 3 bases from V and 2 bases from J, with 8 bases between. This CDR3 is built from 12 residues. The V gene's germline CDR1 is DFQATT and CDR2 SNEGSKA (reference sequence). CDR3 protein: CSASRVAYEQYF. The CDR3 bases are TGCAGTGCTAGCCGCGTTGCCTACGAGCAGTACTTC.

The V and J genes are TRBV28 and TRBJ1-2; TRBD1 is a possible D gene (5 bases). V was pared by 3 bases and J by 10 bases, with 12 bases between. Per the germline V gene, CDR1 is MDHEN and CDR2 is SYDVKM. The CDR3 extends over 12 amino acids. In DNA, the CDR3 is TGTGCCAGCAGTTTTGGGGCAGGGACCTACACCTTC. This translates into CASSFGAGTYTF.

This CDR3 is CASKKGTGGGYGYTF. Written as DNA, the CDR3 is TGTGCCAGCAAAAAAGGGACAGGGGGCGGCTATGGCTACACCTTC. This chain joins TRBV6-1 and TRBJ1-2; TRBD1 aligns across 12 bases. Trimming removed 7 bases from V and 4 bases from J; junction bases left unmatched: 7. Looked up from germline, CDR1 is MNHNS and CDR2 is SASEGT. The CDR3 is 15 residues long.

The V and J genes are TRBV20-1 and TRBJ1-3; D is undetermined. Germline CDR1 reads DFQATT; CDR2 reads SNEGSKA (reference sequence). Trimming took 0 bases from V and 1 from J, leaving 7 bases between them. The CDR3 spans 14 residues. This chain's CDR3 is CSARERVSGNTIYF. The DNA of the CDR3 is TGCAGTGCTAGAGAGCGGGTTTCTGGAAACACCATATATTTT.

This clonotype was seen only a few times. V is TRBV14 and J is TRBJ1-1; D gene unclear. Germline values: CDR1 SGHDN, CDR2 FVKESK. V lost 4 bases to trimming and J lost 1 base, with 10 bases between them. The CDR3 contains 14 residues. The CDR3, as DNA: TGTGCCAGCAGCCCCCGGGAGACGAACACTGAAGCTTTCTTT. Translation: CASSPRETNTEAFF.

This clonotype has more than one count but fewer than ten. The chain has TRBV14 and TRBJ1-1; D remains unclear. Trimming left V 5 bases short and J 0 bases short, with 7 bases between. In germline, CDR1 is SGHDN, CDR2 FVKESK. The CDR3 spans 13 residues. The CDR3 nucleotides read TGTGCCAGCAGCTCAGCCATGAACACTGAAGCTTTCTTT. Protein: CASSSAMNTEAFF.

The genes are TRBV9 and TRBJ2-5; D is unresolved. Trimming pared 0 bases from V and 4 bases from J, leaving 10 bases between. The CDR3 extends over 14 amino acids. Germline V gives CDR1 SGDLS, CDR2 YYNGEE. In DNA, the CDR3 is TGTGCCAGCAGCGTAGCTAATCGTTTAGAGACCCAGTACTTC. It is translated as CASSVANRLETQYF.

A few counts support this clonotype. The V gene is TRBV11-2, the J gene TRBJ2-1, with unresolved D. V was clipped by 4 bases and J by 5 bases, with 9 bases between them. The germline gives CDR1 SGHAT, CDR2 FQNNGV. The CDR3 extends over 13 amino acids. The CDR3 DNA reads TGTGCCAGCAGCTCACAATCCAACAATGAGCAGTTCTTC. It codes for CASSSQSNNEQFF.

The gene calls are TRBV12-3 or TRBV12-4 and TRBJ2-3; D is possibly TRBD1 (6 bases). Deletions cut 6 bases from V and 4 bases from J, with 14 bases between. This CDR3 region has 14 residues. The CDR3 DNA reads TGTGCCAGCAGGGACAGTGGTAGGGCAGATACGCAGTATTTT. Protein sequence: CASRDSGRADTQYF.

The gene calls are TRBV18 and TRBJ2-7; 8 nucleotides match TRBD2. The V gene's germline CDR1 is KGHSH and CDR2 LQKENI. This CDR3 spans 14 amino acids. V was clipped by 3 bases and J by 4 bases; unmatched bases: 5. The CDR3 protein is CASSPGAGVYEQYF. CDR3 nucleotides: TGTGCCAGCTCACCCGGAGCGGGAGTATACGAGCAGTACTTC.

The rearrangement joins TRBV27 to TRBJ2-5; D not resolved. The germline gives CDR1 MNHEY, CDR2 SMNVEV (reference sequence). V dropped 8 bases and J dropped 1 base, with 14 bases sitting between them. The CDR3 has 14 residues. CDR3 sequence reads: CASQEFGRQETQYF. The CDR3 coding sequence is TGTGCCAGCCAGGAGTTCGGGCGCCAAGAGACCCAGTACTTC.

The rearrangement uses TRBV5-5 and TRBJ1-6; 7 bases match TRBD1. Per germline, CDR1 SGHKS and CDR2 YYEKEE (reference sequence). The V gene end was trimmed by 4 bases and the J gene end by 14 bases; junction bases not matched to a gene: 12. The CDR3 is made up of 14 amino acids. The CDR3 sequence: CASSTGTEFTALHF. For the CDR3, the DNA is TGTGCCAGCAGCACCGGGACAGAATTCACGGCCCTCCACTTT.

This clonotype was seen ten or more times. This chain joins TRBV7-2 and TRBJ2-7; D may correspond to TRBD1 or TRBD2 (5 bases each). Germline CDR1 is SGHTA and CDR2 is FQGNSA. CDR3 length: 16 residues. V was shortened by 3 bases and J by 2 bases, with 17 bases between the two germline ends. The DNA of the CDR3 is TGTGCCAGCAGCTTTGGGGGAGTTAATTGGGCCTACGAGCAGTACTTC. This translates into CASSFGGVNWAYEQYF.

At least ten counts were recorded for this clonotype. The DNA of the CDR3 is TGCGCCAGCAGCGGTGGTGAGGCTCGGACCCAGTACTTC. Protein: CASSGGEARTQYF. This chain connects TRBV5-1 to TRBJ2-5; no definite D call. V lost 4 bases and J 7 bases, leaving 14 bases between the germline ends. Germline CDR1 and CDR2: SGHRS and YFSETQ. CDR3 size: 13 residues.

The sample holds many counts of this clonotype. J is TRBJ2-3 and V is TRBV12-3 or TRBV12-4, with 8 bases matching TRBD2. This CDR3 contains 15 residues. V was clipped by 5 bases and J by 6 bases; unmatched bases: 10. The CDR3 DNA reads as TGTGCCAGCAGTGAGGGACTAGGGTCCATGGATACGCAGTATTTT. Translated: CASSEGLGSMDTQYF.

The chain employs TRBV11-2 and TRBJ1-6; TRBD1 might be the D (6 bases). Germline-derived CDR1 and CDR2 are SGHAT and FQNNGV. The CDR3 is 15 amino acids. The germline V and J ends were trimmed by 5 bases and 5 bases, with 13 bases remaining between them. The DNA for the CDR3 is TGTGCCAGCAGCCCCCGGGACACCGATAATTCACCCCTCCACTTT. Protein sequence: CASSPRDTDNSPLHF.

Ten or more counts support this clonotype. The V and J genes are TRBV7-2 and TRBJ2-7; D possibly uses TRBD1 or TRBD2 (6 bases each). The CDR3 covers 15 residues. The germline V gene encodes CDR1 SGHTA and CDR2 FQGNSA. Trimming pared 6 bases from V and 3 bases from J, leaving 18 bases between. CDR3 bases: TGTGCCAGCAGTGTCGTTGGGGGGCAGTACTACGAGCAGTACTTC. Translating it yields CASSVVGGQYYEQYF.

This clonotype has just a few counts. The V and J genes are TRBV29-1 and TRBJ1-5; D not resolved. The CDR3 length is 12 residues. Germline V gene sequence: CDR1 SQVTM, CDR2 ANQGSEA. V was clipped by 4 bases and J by 3 bases, with 7 bases between them. The CDR3 region has the DNA TGCAGCGTTGGGGAGTACAATCAGCCCCAGCATTTT. Its protein product is CSVGEYNQPQHF.

In this sample, this clonotype turned up many times. The V and J genes are TRBV29-1 and TRBJ2-1, with 10 bases lining up with TRBD1. This CDR3 region has 14 residues. Germline lookup yields CDR1 SQVTM and CDR2 ANQGSEA. J was trimmed by 6 bases and V by 7 bases; bases with no gene match: 9. In nucleotides, the CDR3 is TGCAGCGCTGGAGACCGGGACAGGGGCAATGAGCAGTTCTTC. Protein product: CSAGDRDRGNEQFF.

The chain uses TRBV10-2 and TRBJ2-6; tentative D call: TRBD1 (6 bases). The CDR3 is 14 amino acids. Trimming removed 7 bases at V and 2 bases at J, with 9 bases between. Germline CDR1 reads WSHSY; CDR2 reads SAAADI. The CDR3 DNA reads TGCGCCAGCACTCGGGACACTGGGGCCAACGTCCTGACTTTC. Its translation is CASTRDTGANVLTF.

This clonotype was recorded at least ten times. V usage is TRBV6-1 and J usage is TRBJ2-5; 7 bases match TRBD1. This CDR3 comprises 15 residues. Germline CDR1 MNHNS, CDR2 SASEGT. Germline trimming cut 5 bases from V and 2 bases from J; bases unmatched to any gene: 8. CDR3 protein: CASSRSGTEQETQYF. The CDR3 region has the DNA TGTGCCAGCAGTCGTTCCGGGACAGAACAAGAGACCCAGTACTTC.

The chain employs TRBV20-1 and TRBJ2-7; the match to TRBD1 covers 9 bases. The V gene end was trimmed by 2 bases and the J gene end by 2 bases; junction bases not matched to a gene: 13. This CDR3 contains 17 residues. The V gene's germline CDR1 is DFQATT and CDR2 SNEGSKA (reference sequence). In DNA form, the CDR3 reads TGCAGTGCTAGATCGATTAACAGGGGGCGAAACCCCTACGAGCAGTACTTC. Encoded protein: CSARSINRGRNPYEQYF.

This clonotype was counted many times. The V gene is TRBV7-8, the J gene TRBJ2-7, with D tentatively TRBD1 (5 bases). V lost 8 bases to trimming and J lost 1 base, with 12 bases between them. CDR1 and CDR2 from the germline V gene are SGHVS and FQNEAQ. This CDR3 is built from 13 residues. CDR3 DNA: TGTGCCAGCGGGGTGACAGCTTCCTACGAGCAGTACTTC. It codes for CASGVTASYEQYF.

This clonotype was counted a few times. The rearrangement links TRBV11-2 to TRBJ2-3; a possible D gene is TRBD2 (6 bases). CDR1 and CDR2 (germline): SGHAT, FQNNGV. The CDR3 runs 14 residues. The germline V and J ends were trimmed by 0 bases and 4 bases, with 8 bases remaining between them. The CDR3 here is CASSLDLASDTQYF. CDR3 sequence (DNA): TGTGCCAGCAGCTTAGATCTAGCGTCAGATACGCAGTATTTT.